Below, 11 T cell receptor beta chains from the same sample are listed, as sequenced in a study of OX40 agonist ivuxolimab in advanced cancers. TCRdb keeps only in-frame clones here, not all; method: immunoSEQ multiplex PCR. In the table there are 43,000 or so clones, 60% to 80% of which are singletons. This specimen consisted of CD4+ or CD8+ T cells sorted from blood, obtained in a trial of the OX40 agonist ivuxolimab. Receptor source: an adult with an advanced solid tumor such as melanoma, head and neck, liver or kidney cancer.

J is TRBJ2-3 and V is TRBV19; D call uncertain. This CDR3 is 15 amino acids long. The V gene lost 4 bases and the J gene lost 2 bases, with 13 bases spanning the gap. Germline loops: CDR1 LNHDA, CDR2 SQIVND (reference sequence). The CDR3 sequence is CASSKRWAPTDTQYF. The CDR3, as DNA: TGTGCCAGTAGTAAAAGGTGGGCACCCACAGATACGCAGTATTTT.

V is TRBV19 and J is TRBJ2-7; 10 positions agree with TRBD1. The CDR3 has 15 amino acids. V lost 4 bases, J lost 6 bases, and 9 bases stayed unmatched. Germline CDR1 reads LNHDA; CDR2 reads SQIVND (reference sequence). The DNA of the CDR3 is TGTGCCAGTAGTACCGTCGGGACAGGGGTTCGCGAGCAGTACTTC. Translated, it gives CASSTVGTGVREQYF. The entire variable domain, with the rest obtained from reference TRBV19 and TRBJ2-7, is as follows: DGGITQSPKYLFRKEGQNVTLSCEQNLNHDAMYWYRQDPGQGLRLIYYSQIVNDFQKGDIAEGYSVSREKKESFPLTVTSAQKNPTAFYLCASSTVGTGVREQYFGPGTRLTVT.

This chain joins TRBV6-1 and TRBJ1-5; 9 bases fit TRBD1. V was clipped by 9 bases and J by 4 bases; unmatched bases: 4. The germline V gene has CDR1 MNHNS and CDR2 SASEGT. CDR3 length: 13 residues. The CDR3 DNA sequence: TGTGCCAGTTGGGACAGGGTGAATCAGCCCCAGCATTTT. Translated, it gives CASWDRVNQPQHF.

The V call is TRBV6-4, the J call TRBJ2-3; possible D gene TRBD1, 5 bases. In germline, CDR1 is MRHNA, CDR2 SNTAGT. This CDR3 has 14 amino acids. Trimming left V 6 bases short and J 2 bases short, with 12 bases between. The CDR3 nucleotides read TGTGCCAGCAGCCCCGACAGAATCACAGATACGCAGTATTTT. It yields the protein CASSPDRITDTQYF.

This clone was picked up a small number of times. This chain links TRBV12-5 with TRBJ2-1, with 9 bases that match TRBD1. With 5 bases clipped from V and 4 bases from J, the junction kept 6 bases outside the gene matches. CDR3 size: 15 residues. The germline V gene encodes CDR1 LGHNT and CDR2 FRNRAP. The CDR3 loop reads CASGPGQGNYNEQFF. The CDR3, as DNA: TGTGCTAGTGGTCCGGGACAGGGAAATTACAATGAGCAGTTCTTC.

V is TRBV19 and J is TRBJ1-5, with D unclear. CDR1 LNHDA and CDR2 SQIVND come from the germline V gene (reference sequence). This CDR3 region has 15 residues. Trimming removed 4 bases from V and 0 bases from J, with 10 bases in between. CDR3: CASSRGQNSNQPQHF. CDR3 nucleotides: TGTGCCAGTAGTAGAGGTCAGAATAGCAATCAGCCCCAGCATTTT.

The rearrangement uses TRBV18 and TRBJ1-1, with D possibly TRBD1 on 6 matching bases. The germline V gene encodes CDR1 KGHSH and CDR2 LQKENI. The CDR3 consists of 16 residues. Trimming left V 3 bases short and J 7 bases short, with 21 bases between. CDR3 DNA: TGTGCCAGCTCACCCCCATGGGGGGGCAGAACGGATGAAGCTTTCTTT. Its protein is CASSPPWGGRTDEAFF.

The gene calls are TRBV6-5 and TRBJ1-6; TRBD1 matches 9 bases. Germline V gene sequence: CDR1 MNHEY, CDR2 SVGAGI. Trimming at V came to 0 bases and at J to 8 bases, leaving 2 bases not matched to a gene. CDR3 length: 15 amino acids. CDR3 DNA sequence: TGTGCCAGCAGTTACTCCCGGACAGGGGATTCACCCCTCCACTTT. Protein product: CASSYSRTGDSPLHF.

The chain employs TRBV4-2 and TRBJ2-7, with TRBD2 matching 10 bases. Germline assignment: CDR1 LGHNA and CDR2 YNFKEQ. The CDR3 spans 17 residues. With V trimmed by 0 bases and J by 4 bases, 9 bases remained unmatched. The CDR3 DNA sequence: TGTGCCAGCAGCCAAGACCCTAGCGGGAGTATGGGTTACGAGCAGTACTTC. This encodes CASSQDPSGSMGYEQYF.

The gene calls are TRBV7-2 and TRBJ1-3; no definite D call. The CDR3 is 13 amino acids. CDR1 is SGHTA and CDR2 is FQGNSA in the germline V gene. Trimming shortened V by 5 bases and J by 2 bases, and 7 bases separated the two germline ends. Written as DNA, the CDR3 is TGTGCCAGCAGCGGAGTTCCTGGAAACACCATATATTTT. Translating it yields CASSGVPGNTIYF. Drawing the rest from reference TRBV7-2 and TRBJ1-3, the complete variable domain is GAGVSQSPSNKVTEKGKDVELRCDPISGHTALYWYRQSLGQGLEFLIYFQGNSAPDKSGLPSDRFSAERTGGSVSTLTIQRTQQEDSAVYLCASSGVPGNTIYFGEGSWLTVV.

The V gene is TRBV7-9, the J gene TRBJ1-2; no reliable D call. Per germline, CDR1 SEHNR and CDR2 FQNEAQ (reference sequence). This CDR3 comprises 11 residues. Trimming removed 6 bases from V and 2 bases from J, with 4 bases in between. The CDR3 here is CASSLNYGYTF. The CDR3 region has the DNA TGTGCCAGCAGTCTGAACTATGGCTACACCTTC. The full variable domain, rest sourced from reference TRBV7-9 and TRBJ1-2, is DTGVSQNPRHKITKRGQNVTFRCDPISEHNRLYWYRQTLGQGPEFLTYFQNEAQLEKSRLLSDRFSAERPKGSFSTLEIQRTEQGDSAMYLCASSLNYGYTFGSGTRLTVV.